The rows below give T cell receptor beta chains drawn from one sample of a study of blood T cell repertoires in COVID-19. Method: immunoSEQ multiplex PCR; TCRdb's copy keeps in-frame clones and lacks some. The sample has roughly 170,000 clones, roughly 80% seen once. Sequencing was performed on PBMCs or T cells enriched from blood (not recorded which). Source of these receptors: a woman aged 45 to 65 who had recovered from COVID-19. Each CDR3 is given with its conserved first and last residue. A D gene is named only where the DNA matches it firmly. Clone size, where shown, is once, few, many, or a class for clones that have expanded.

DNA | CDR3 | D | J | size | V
TGTGCCAGCAGTATAGCGGGAGCTCGTATGTTCTTC | CASSIAGARMFF | TRBD2 | TRBJ2-1 | NA | TRBV6-5
TGTGCCAGCGGATCAAGGTTAGCGCCTCCTAACTATGGCTACACCTTC | CASGSRLAPPNYGYTF | NA | TRBJ1-2 | NA | TRBV28
TGTGCCAGTAGTAAGGACAGGTACAATGAGCAGTTCTTC | CASSKDRYNEQFF | TRBD1 | TRBJ2-1 | NA | TRBV19
TGCAGCGTTCTATACAGGGCGGCCCAGCATTTT | CSVLYRAAQHF | NA | TRBJ1-5 | NA | TRBV29-1
TGCGCCAGCAGCCAAGTAGCGGATTGGGAAAACATTCAGTACTTC | CASSQVADWENIQYF | NA | TRBJ2-4 | NA | TRBV4-1
TGCAGCGTTGAGTCTTATTGGTTGGCGGGAGGGACGCAGTATTTT | CSVESYWLAGGTQYF | TRBD2 | TRBJ2-3 | few | TRBV29-1
TGTGCCAGCAGCTATTTTCACGGACACAATCAGCCCCAGCATTTT | CASSYFHGHNQPQHF | NA | TRBJ1-5 | NA | TRBV11-2
TGTGCCAGCAGCCCCCGGACTAGCACTCCCGGGGAGCTGTTTTTT | CASSPRTSTPGELFF | TRBD2 | TRBJ2-2 | NA | TRBV2
TGTGCCAGCAGTTTATTGGGGCAGGGGACCGCCGAGCAGTACTTC | CASSLLGQGTAEQYF | NA | TRBJ2-7 | NA | TRBV27
TGTGCCAGCAGTCGGTTGGGAGGTTTAGAGACCCAGTACTTC | CASSRLGGLETQYF | NA | TRBJ2-5 | NA | TRBV27
TGCGCCAGCAGCTTGGACCAGGGAAAAGGAAACACCATATATTTT | CASSLDQGKGNTIYF | NA | TRBJ1-3 | NA | TRBV5-1
TGTGCCAGCAGTGAAAATTGGGACTCCCGGGTGAAGCCCCAGCATTTT | CASSENWDSRVKPQHF | NA | TRBJ1-5 | NA | TRBV2
TGTGCCAGCAGTTACAGCGGGAGTTTCAACAATGAGCAGTTCTTC | CASSYSGSFNNEQFF | TRBD2 | TRBJ2-1 | NA | TRBV6-5
TGTGCCAGCAGCGTAGGGGCGGGGAGCGCAGATACGCAGTATTTT | CASSVGAGSADTQYF | NA | TRBJ2-3 | NA | TRBV9
TGCAGCGCTGAACAGGGTGGGCGGGAGACCCAGTACTTC | CSAEQGGRETQYF | NA | TRBJ2-5 | NA | TRBV29-1
TGTGCCAGCGCTCGGGACGTTAGCGGCAATGAGCAGTTCTTC | CASARDVSGNEQFF | NA | TRBJ2-1 | few | TRBV5-6
TGTGCCAGCAGTTTGAGGGGGCGCGAGAGCAATCAGCCCCAGCATTTT | CASSLRGRESNQPQHF | TRBD1 | TRBJ1-5 | few | TRBV28
TGTGCCAGCAGTCACGGGACAGGGGCGTCCATATTACCACCGAGTTATGGCTACACCTTC | CASSHGTGASILPPSYGYTF | TRBD1 | TRBJ1-2 | few | TRBV6-2/TRBV6-3
TGTGCCAGCAGCGTCGGGACTAGCGGGTTCACCGGGGAGCTGTTTTTT | CASSVGTSGFTGELFF | TRBD2 | TRBJ2-2 | few | TRBV11-2
TGTGCCAGCAGCCCGAAAGGGGGGGCCGGCTCCTACAATGAGCAGTTCTTC | CASSPKGGAGSYNEQFF | NA | TRBJ2-1 | NA | TRBV11-2
TGTGCCACCAGTGACCGCGGGACGTCTCAGCATTTT | CATSDRGTSQHF | NA | TRBJ1-5 | NA | TRBV24-1
TGTGCCAGCAGCTCGGACAGGGGCCACGAGCAGTACTTC | CASSSDRGHEQYF | TRBD1 | TRBJ2-7 | NA | TRBV5-5
TGCGCCAGCGCGGGGGTAGACACTGAAGCTTTCTTT | CASAGVDTEAFF | NA | TRBJ1-1 | NA | TRBV5-1
TGTGCCAGCAGTTTGGCCGGGACAACCTACAATGAGCAGTTCTTC | CASSLAGTTYNEQFF | NA | TRBJ2-1 | NA | TRBV28
TGTGCCAGCAGTTCCCTAGCGGGAGTCCCTGCCGGGGAGCTGTTTTTT | CASSSLAGVPAGELFF | TRBD2 | TRBJ2-2 | NA | TRBV27
TGTGCCAGTAGTATGGGACTAGCGATCCACAATGAGCAGTTCTTC | CASSMGLAIHNEQFF | TRBD2 | TRBJ2-1 | NA | TRBV19
TGTGCCAGCAGTTACCCGACTAGCGGAGACTACGAGCAGTACTTC | CASSYPTSGDYEQYF | TRBD2 | TRBJ2-7 | NA | TRBV6-6
TGTGCCAGCAGCCAAGAGCAGACAGGGCTTGGCGAGCAGTACTTC | CASSQEQTGLGEQYF | TRBD1 | TRBJ2-7 | NA | TRBV4-2
TGTGCCAGCAGCTTAGCCCGGGGGGGGACAGGGAGGTCGTATGAGCAGTTCTTC | CASSLARGGTGRSYEQFF | NA | TRBJ2-1 | NA | TRBV7-9
TGTGCCAGCAGTAACAGGGAAACTGGAAACACCATATATTTT | CASSNRETGNTIYF | NA | TRBJ1-3 | few | TRBV6-5
TGTGCCATCAGATCCGGGACAGGGGGCGGGACAGATACGCAGTATTTT | CAIRSGTGGGTDTQYF | TRBD1 | TRBJ2-3 | NA | TRBV10-3
TGTGCCAGCAAGACTAGCGGGAGAGATGAGCAGTTCTTC | CASKTSGRDEQFF | TRBD2 | TRBJ2-1 | NA | TRBV9
TGTGCCAGCAGTGTCTACCTGACAGGGCCAAGGCAGCCCCAGCATTTT | CASSVYLTGPRQPQHF | TRBD1 | TRBJ1-5 | NA | TRBV6-1
TGTGCCAGCAGTCCGGGACAGGGCCCAGCTTTCTTT | CASSPGQGPAFF | TRBD1 | TRBJ1-1 | NA | TRBV12-3/TRBV12-4
TGTGCCAGCAGCCAAGTCGGGGTCATGAACACTGAAGCTTTCTTT | CASSQVGVMNTEAFF | NA | TRBJ1-1 | NA | TRBV3-1/TRBV3-2
TGTGCCAGCACTCCCATTGGAGCGGGGGCCAACTATGGCTACACCTTC | CASTPIGAGANYGYTF | NA | TRBJ1-2 | NA | TRBV28
TGCAGTGCTGGTGGCGCCTCCTACGAGCAGTACTTC | CSAGGASYEQYF | NA | TRBJ2-7 | NA | TRBV20-1
TGTGCCAGCAGTGTCGCCACGGGACAGGGGGCGACCGAGCAGTACTTC | CASSVATGQGATEQYF | TRBD1 | TRBJ2-7 | NA | TRBV25-1
TGTGCCAGCACGATGACACCGGGACAGGACTATGGCTACACCTTC | CASTMTPGQDYGYTF | TRBD1 | TRBJ1-2 | NA | TRBV28
TGTGCCAGCAGTGCTTCAGGGGCACCCCCCTATGGCTACACCTTC | CASSASGAPPYGYTF | NA | TRBJ1-2 | NA | TRBV27
TGTGCCAGCTCACCGGACAGGACCTACGAGCAGTACTTC | CASSPDRTYEQYF | TRBD1 | TRBJ2-7 | NA | TRBV18
TGTGCCAGCAGCTTACCCGGGACACCTTCCTACGAGCAGTACTTC | CASSLPGTPSYEQYF | NA | TRBJ2-7 | many | TRBV7-9
TGCGCCAGCAGTCCGGGACACGGGGATTCACCCCTCCACTTT | CASSPGHGDSPLHF | NA | TRBJ1-6 | NA | TRBV10-2
TGCGCCAGCAGCCAAGTTACGGGAGCCGACTATGGCTACACCTTC | CASSQVTGADYGYTF | NA | TRBJ1-2 | NA | TRBV4-3
TGTGCCAGCTCACCACCGGGGCCAGCTAACTATGGCTACACCTTC | CASSPPGPANYGYTF | NA | TRBJ1-2 | NA | TRBV18